This record covers a single T cell receptor beta chain. It has no known antigen specificity. The record has no base qualities; no much larger clone is one base away. Participants in the prospective study were enrolled through a virtual design, were aged about 18 to 100 years, and lived in approximately 25 United States geographic areas. Cohort assignment in the prospective study relied on participant-reported clinical history from a screening survey and a study questionnaire. For ImmuneRACE Cohort 3, a participant was defined as recovered based on two consecutive negative NP/OP PCR tests, clearance by a healthcare professional, or resolution of symptoms. Mobile phlebotomists in the prospective study collected whole blood, serum and a nasopharyngeal or oropharyngeal swab from every participant. Participants in the prospective study had the option to provide additional blood draws and questionnaires over a roughly two-month period. Before DNA extraction, blood samples from the prospective study were shipped at room temperature or frozen.

This record comes from a study of blood T cell repertoires in COVID-19 (dated by TCRdb to 2018 to 2021). For the study in its entirety: Samples covering the acute and convalescent phases of COVID-19 were provided by collaborators in the United States, Italy and Spain. The material from the prospective study consisted of cDNA or gDNA derived from T cells, B-cell-depleted T cells, or PBMCs. The samples were drawn from two sources: the first 160 participants of the ongoing ImmuneRACE study, and 1,200 or so subjects contributed by 6 global collaborators. A de-identified subject ID, COVID-19 status, age in years and sex were almost always included in the sample metadata. The repertoires were released in a freely available public database meant as a resource for research on the immune response to SARS-CoV-2. Deeply sampled blood TCRbeta repertoires from subjects exposed to, actively infected with, or recovered from COVID-19 were included in the dataset. Where available, HLA class I and class II types were obtained from metadata supplied by the sample provider rather than from assay-based typing.

What the research found in general, with its limitations: The amount of clinical and demographic metadata varied by source and participant and was provided uncurated.

TCRbeta CDR3 regions were amplified from genomic DNA using the immunoSEQ Assay, a bias-controlled multiplex PCR. The source study handled its data this way. The number of nucleated cells in each sample was estimated from the amplification of reference gene primers within the assay. To quantify the absolute abundance of each unique TCRbeta CDR3 rearrangement, sequence reads were collapsed and filtered. For each sample, productive Simpson clonality was calculated as the square root of Simpson's diversity index across productive rearrangements. TCRdb carries this immuneACCESS record with in-frame sequences only. Its versions omit some clonotypes, under half of them owing to an unresolved V gene in the studies checked, with the rest unexplained. V and J calls and clone size are as listed in that table; D and trimming were resolved from the DNA. Across this sample there are a few hundred thousand clones, with approximately 90% seen only once. 1.5% to 2% of the sample is held by the ten biggest clonotypes.

Trimmed from V: 5 bases; trimmed from J: 5 bases; junction bases lacking a gene match: 16. The CDR3 spans 17 residues, from the cysteine through the phenylalanine. Only CDR3 DNA is held: 51 bases, read in frame from base 1. From a lookup of the germline V gene, CDR1 and CDR2 are KGHDR and SFDVKD. Sequencing input: PBMCs or T cells enriched from blood (not recorded which). The V and J segments used are TRBV24-1 and TRBJ1-2, with TRBD1 identical over 7 junction bases. The TCR sequence derives from a woman between 40 and 50 years old who had recovered from COVID-19. Here the CDR3 is given as CATSGRDTDQGGYGYTF. The nucleotide sequence reads TGTGCCACCAGTGGCCGGGACACAGACCAGGGGGGATATGGCTACACCTTC.